This record covers a single TCR beta chain. This clonotype was seen a handful of times. Its antigen remains unidentified. Base quality data are lacking; no much larger clone is found one base away. This sample stems from a study of CD8 T cells in ankylosing spondylitis (dated by TCRdb to the late 2010s). Broadly, across the study: The study set out to find disease-linked TCR variants by profiling T cell receptor beta repertoires in ankylosing spondylitis patients and healthy donors. The full study cohort comprised 20 to 30 ankylosing spondylitis patients and over 95 healthy donors. Peripheral blood was sampled, and synovial fluid was also collected from ankylosing spondylitis patients.

TCRdb records Illumina HiSeq 2500 as the sequencer. Quantitative 5'-RACE with molecular barcodes was used to prepare TCR beta libraries. Regarding the original processing steps: Disease-linked TCR variants were identified with a new computational method built on a probabilistic model of VDJ rearrangement. The public reads were reanalyzed by TCRdb: fastp trimming at Q25, MiXCR alignment, in-frame beta chains only. One record per CDR3 amino acid sequence lists the most common genes and DNA. V and J calls and clone size were set by TCRdb, not the authors. The sample records about 220,000 distinct CDR3 sequences, just under 7.5% of which are singletons. The ten largest clones take up 14% of the sample. The investigation overall reported the following: Significant enrichment of the disease-linked clones was reported in matched synovial fluid samples from ankylosing spondylitis patients. The disease-linked clones had a CD8+ phenotype and were found at relatively low frequencies in peripheral blood. Some TCR beta motif variants had previously been reported in synovial fluid and blood of reactive arthritis patients, which suggested common disease-initiation mechanisms. A TCR beta motif made up of several highly homologous amino acid variants appeared to be characteristic of blood from ankylosing spondylitis patients.

The clonotype comes from a male donor with ankylosing spondylitis. The sample consisted of blood, either unsorted or a sorted T cell fraction (not recorded which).

The CDR3 reads CASSQSRLAEFNEQFF. The bases are TGCGCCAGCAGCCAAAGTCGACTAGCGGAATTCAATGAGCAGTTCTTC. This chain is built from TRBV4-3 and TRBJ2-1, with TRBD2 matching 9 junction bases. V is trimmed back by 2 bases and J by 6 bases, and the junction contains 8 bases that no gene match accounts for. There are 16 amino acids in the CDR3, from cysteine to phenylalanine inclusive. CDR3 DNA is the only sequence kept; it has 48 bases, read in frame from the first base. CDR1 and CDR2, looked up from the germline V gene, are LGHNA and YSLEER.